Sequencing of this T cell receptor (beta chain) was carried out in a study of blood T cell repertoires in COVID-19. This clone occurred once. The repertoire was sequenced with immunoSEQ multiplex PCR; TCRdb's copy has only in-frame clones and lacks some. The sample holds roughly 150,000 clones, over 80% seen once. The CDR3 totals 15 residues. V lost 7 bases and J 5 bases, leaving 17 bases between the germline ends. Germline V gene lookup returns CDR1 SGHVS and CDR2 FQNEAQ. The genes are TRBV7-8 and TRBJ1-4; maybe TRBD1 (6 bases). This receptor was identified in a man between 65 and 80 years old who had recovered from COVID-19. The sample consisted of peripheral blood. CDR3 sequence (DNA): TGTGCCAGCACCTGGTTGGGGGCCGGGAATGAAAAACTGTTTTTT. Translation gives CASTWLGAGNEKLFF. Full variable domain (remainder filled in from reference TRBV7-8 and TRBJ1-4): GAGVSQSPRYKVAKRGQDVALRCDPISGHVSLFWYQQALGQGPEFLTYFQNEAQLDKSGLPSDRFFAERPEGSVSTLKIQRTQQEDSAVYLCASTWLGAGNEKLFFGSGTQLSVL.